Each of the 31 T cell receptor beta chains below was sequenced from the same sample in a study of cytomegalovirus exposure and HLA in healthy donors. This PCR relied on a set of 60 Vbeta primers and 13 Jbeta primers. Assay used: immunoSEQ multiplex PCR; TCRdb lists only in-frame clones, some missing. The table shows around 67,000 clones, with 75% to 80% occurring only once. The sequencing input was PBMCs. The origin of the receptors is a man between 18 and 35 years old in good health and CMV-seropositive.

The chain joins TRBV28 to TRBJ1-2; D gene unclear. V shed 1 base and J shed 7 bases, with 4 bases lying between them. CDR1 MDHEN and CDR2 SYDVKM come from the germline V gene. There are 11 residues in the CDR3. CDR3 sequence: CASSLSGGYTF. CDR3 in DNA: TGTGCCAGCAGTTTATCAGGTGGCTACACCTTC.

V and J are TRBV7-2 and TRBJ2-3; no reliable D call. V dropped 5 bases and J dropped 3 bases, with 9 bases sitting between them. The CDR3 runs 13 residues. Germline V lookup: CDR1 SGHTA, CDR2 FQGNSA. CDR3 bases: TGTGCCAGCAGCCCAGTGTCGACAGATACGCAGTATTTT. Residues: CASSPVSTDTQYF.

This chain links TRBV9 with TRBJ1-1, with D maybe TRBD1 (5 bases). Germline-derived CDR1 and CDR2 are SGDLS and YYNGEE. The CDR3 sequence is 14 residues long. V was pared by 0 bases and J by 3 bases, with 9 bases between. The CDR3 sequence is CASSVGGDDTEAFF. The CDR3, as DNA: TGTGCCAGCAGCGTAGGGGGGGACGACACTGAAGCTTTCTTT.

By share, this clone counts as medium-sized (0.01 to 0.1%). This chain joins TRBV5-4 and TRBJ2-7; no definite D call. Germline V gene lookup returns CDR1 SGHNT and CDR2 YYREEE (reference sequence). There are 15 residues in the CDR3. The V end was cut by 0 bases, the J end by 2 bases, with 12 bases between. The CDR3 sequence is CASSLGPNTAYEQYF. The CDR3 DNA is TGTGCCAGCAGCTTGGGCCCCAACACAGCCTACGAGCAGTACTTC. The full variable domain, rest sourced from reference TRBV5-4 and TRBJ2-7, is ETGVTQSPTHLIKTRGQQVTLRCSSQSGHNTVSWYQQALGQGPQFIFQYYREEENGRGNFPPRFSGLQFPNYSSELNVNALELDDSALYLCASSLGPNTAYEQYFGPGTRLTVT.

This clone was picked up a small number of times. CDR3 sequence reads: CASSLADRGRNTEAFF. CDR3 DNA: TGTGCCAGCAGCTTAGCGGACAGGGGGCGAAACACTGAAGCTTTCTTT. This chain uses TRBV7-9 with TRBJ1-1, with 11 bases matching TRBD1. Germline V gene data show CDR1 as SEHNR and CDR2 as FQNEAQ (reference sequence). The V gene end was trimmed by 0 bases and the J gene end by 2 bases; junction bases not matched to a gene: 2. There are 16 residues in the CDR3. Full variable domain (rest looked up from reference TRBV7-9 and TRBJ1-1): DTGVSQNPRHKITKRGQNVTFRCDPISEHNRLYWYRQTLGQGPEFLTYFQNEAQLEKSRLLSDRFSAERPKGSFSTLEIQRTEQGDSAMYLCASSLADRGRNTEAFFGQGTRLTVV.

The chain links TRBV6-1 to TRBJ2-1; D call uncertain. Germline loops: CDR1 MNHNS, CDR2 SASEGT. The length of the CDR3 is 16 residues. Trimming took off 4 bases at V and 0 bases at J, with 13 bases between the two ends. The CDR3 DNA follows: TGTGCCAGCAGTGGCGCGTTTTCGAGCTCCTACAATGAGCAGTTCTTC. Protein product: CASSGAFSSSYNEQFF.

This clone was picked up one time. The rearrangement joins TRBV4-1 to TRBJ2-2, with TRBD2 matching 7 bases. CDR3 length: 18 residues. Germline V gene sequence: CDR1 MGHRA, CDR2 YSYEKL. V lost 1 base and J lost 1; bases outside the gene matches: 9. CDR3 in amino acids: CASSQGGASGMNTGELFF. The CDR3 DNA reads TGCGCCAGCAGCCAAGGTGGGGCAAGCGGGATGAACACCGGGGAGCTGTTTTTT.

In DNA, the CDR3 is TGTGCCAGCAGTTACGAGCTTAACTATGGCTACACCTTC. This codes for CASSYELNYGYTF. J is TRBJ1-2 and V is TRBV6-5; no clear D gene. The CDR3 has 13 amino acids. Trimming stripped 2 bases from V and 1 base from J, with 5 bases between. The V gene's germline CDR1 is MNHEY and CDR2 SVGAGI.

The chain is built from TRBV28 and TRBJ2-3, with 11 bases aligning to TRBD2. The trim removed 8 bases at V and 4 bases at J, leaving 8 bases unmatched. Germline loops: CDR1 MDHEN, CDR2 SYDVKM. The CDR3 runs to 15 residues. CDR3: CASSERLAGPDTQYF. In DNA form, the CDR3 reads TGTGCCAGCTCAGAGAGACTAGCGGGACCAGATACGCAGTATTTT. The full variable domain, completed using reference TRBV28 and TRBJ2-3, is DVKVTQSSRYLVKRTGEKVFLECVQDMDHENMFWYRQDPGLGLRLIYFSYDVKMKEKGDIPEGYSVSREKKERFSLILESASTNQTSMYLCASSERLAGPDTQYFGPGTRLTVL.

V usage is TRBV7-2 and J usage is TRBJ1-2; no definite D call. Trimming stripped 2 bases from V and 5 bases from J, with 9 bases between. Germline CDR1 and CDR2: SGHTA and FQGNSA. The CDR3 extends over 13 amino acids. In DNA, the CDR3 is TGTGCCAGCAGCTTAATGGCTTATTATGGCTACACCTTC. Its translation: CASSLMAYYGYTF.

The chain carries TRBV30 and TRBJ2-3; D may be TRBD2 (5 bases). Trimming left V 2 bases short and J 1 base short, with 10 bases between. CDR3 length: 14 amino acids. Per the germline V gene, CDR1 is GTSNPN and CDR2 is SVGIG (reference sequence). CDR3 region: CAWSSGAGTDTQYF. CDR3 DNA sequence: TGTGCCTGGAGTAGCGGTGCAGGCACAGATACGCAGTATTTT. Filled out from reference TRBV30 and TRBJ2-3, the complete variable domain reads SQTIHQWPATLVQPVGSPLSLECTVEGTSNPNLYWYRQAAGRGLQLLFYSVGIGQISSEVPQNLSASRPQDRQFILSSKKLLLSDSGFYLCAWSSGAGTDTQYFGPGTRLTVL.

This chain uses TRBV30 with TRBJ2-7; 10 bases are shared with TRBD1. Germline lookup yields CDR1 GTSNPN and CDR2 SVGIG (reference sequence). The CDR3 contains 16 residues. V lost 4 bases to trimming and J lost 6 bases; unmatched junction nucleotides: 15. This chain's CDR3 is CAWIPGAGTGVAEQYF. DNA of the CDR3: TGTGCCTGGATCCCCGGGGCTGGGACAGGGGTTGCCGAGCAGTACTTC. The variable domain in full, with the rest retrieved from reference TRBV30 and TRBJ2-7, is SQTIHQWPATLVQPVGSPLSLECTVEGTSNPNLYWYRQAAGRGLQLLFYSVGIGQISSEVPQNLSASRPQDRQFILSSKKLLLSDSGFYLCAWIPGAGTGVAEQYFGPGTRLTVT.

In nucleotides, the CDR3 is TGTGCCTGGTCTCGACTAGCGGGGGGGCTAGGAGAGACCCAGTACTTC. As protein: CAWSRLAGGLGETQYF. This rearrangement joins TRBV30 to TRBJ2-5, with 14 bases fitting TRBD2. The junction had 9 bases not matched to a gene; V was cut back by 5 bases and J by 4 bases. The germline V gene has CDR1 GTSNPN and CDR2 SVGIG (reference sequence). This CDR3 has 16 amino acids.

The rearrangement uses TRBV29-1 and TRBJ2-1, with unresolved D. The ends were cut back, 2 bases at V and 8 bases at J, with 16 bases in the middle. Germline V gene sequence: CDR1 SQVTM, CDR2 ANQGSEA. This CDR3 has 14 residues. The CDR3 spells CSVEREALGHEQFF. In nucleotides, the CDR3 is TGCAGCGTTGAACGCGAGGCCCTGGGTCATGAGCAGTTCTTC.

In its sample, this clone was seen once. The V call is TRBV30, the J call TRBJ1-2; 9 nucleotides agree with TRBD1. The CDR3 loop spans 14 amino acids. After removal of 4 bases from V and 7 bases from J, the junction contained 10 bases not matched to a gene. CDR1 and CDR2 (germline): GTSNPN, SVGIG (reference sequence). The CDR3 sequence: CAWKGTGSFGGYTF. As DNA, the CDR3 is TGTGCCTGGAAGGGGACAGGGTCGTTCGGTGGCTACACCTTC.

This chain joins TRBV11-2 and TRBJ2-1; 11 bases are a match to TRBD2. Trimming cost V 4 bases and J 7 bases; bases outside gene matches: 9. The V gene's germline CDR1 is SGHAT and CDR2 FQNNGV. The CDR3 consists of 16 residues. This chain's CDR3 is CASSWTGLAVSNEQFF. The CDR3, as DNA: TGTGCCAGCAGCTGGACGGGACTAGCGGTATCTAATGAGCAGTTCTTC.

V usage is TRBV30 and J usage is TRBJ2-5; 7 nucleotides align to TRBD1. Germline lookup yields CDR1 GTSNPN and CDR2 SVGIG (reference sequence). The CDR3 extends over 13 amino acids. V dropped 5 bases and J dropped 5; count of bases not matched to a gene: 8. CDR3 sequence reads: CAWGAGGKETQYF. The CDR3 DNA reads TGTGCCTGGGGTGCAGGGGGAAAGGAGACCCAGTACTTC.

The chain recombines TRBV4-1 with TRBJ2-7; 11 bases are a match to TRBD1. The CDR3 sequence is 17 residues long. The germline gives CDR1 MGHRA, CDR2 YSYEKL. After removal of 0 bases from V and 2 bases from J, the junction contained 6 bases not matched to a gene. The CDR3: CASSQDVDRGLPYEQYF. CDR3 DNA: TGCGCCAGCAGCCAAGATGTGGACAGGGGGCTTCCCTACGAGCAGTACTTC.

The rearrangement links TRBV29-1 to TRBJ1-1, with 9 bases that match TRBD1. This CDR3 contains 13 residues. Unmatched junction bases numbered 1, after V lost 5 bases and J lost 0 bases. Germline CDR1 is SQVTM and CDR2 is ANQGSEA. The CDR3 DNA sequence: TGCAGCGTTACAGGGGGCCTGAACACTGAAGCTTTCTTT. This codes for CSVTGGLNTEAFF.

The chain carries TRBV15 and TRBJ1-1; 8 bases match TRBD1. This CDR3 contains 15 residues. Germline CDR1 LNHNV, CDR2 YYDKDF (reference sequence). V was clipped by 0 bases and J by 6 bases; unmatched bases: 6. CDR3 protein: CATSREGQGRPEAFF. CDR3 sequence (DNA): TGTGCCACCAGCAGAGAAGGACAGGGTCGCCCTGAAGCTTTCTTT.

The chain employs TRBV25-1 and TRBJ1-5; no clear D. The CDR3 loop spans 13 amino acids. V dropped 2 bases and J dropped 1 base, with 3 bases sitting between them. Germline V gene lookup returns CDR1 MGHDK and CDR2 SYGVNS. CDR3 coding DNA: TGTGCCAGCAGTGAACTCAGCAATCAGCCCCAGCATTTT. It is translated as CASSELSNQPQHF.

The V and J genes are TRBV7-9 and TRBJ1-3; D not resolved. This CDR3 has 15 residues. The V end was cut by 5 bases, the J end by 0 bases, with 11 bases between. CDR1 and CDR2 from the germline V gene are SEHNR and FQNEAQ (reference sequence). In DNA, the CDR3 is TGTGCCAGCAGCCCCCCCGGGAGCTCTGGAAACACCATATATTTT. It is translated as CASSPPGSSGNTIYF.

The chain couples TRBV30 to TRBJ1-6; D not resolved. The V gene lost 7 bases and the J gene lost 7 bases, with 17 bases spanning the gap. This CDR3 has 14 amino acids. Germline values: CDR1 GTSNPN, CDR2 SVGIG (reference sequence). For the CDR3, the DNA is TGTGCCTTCTTCGGGGTATCGAGGAATTCACCCCTCCACTTT. It is translated as CAFFGVSRNSPLHF.

The CDR3 sequence: CASSASGNEQFF. CDR3 in DNA: TGTGCCAGCAGTGCTAGCGGGAATGAGCAGTTCTTC. The chain couples TRBV25-1 to TRBJ2-1; 8 bases are shared with TRBD2. CDR1 is MGHDK and CDR2 is SYGVNS in the germline V gene. With 4 bases clipped from V and 7 bases from J, the junction kept 0 bases outside the gene matches. This CDR3 has 12 residues.

This clone was detected only once. The rearrangement joins TRBV25-1 to TRBJ2-7, with TRBD2 identical over 8 bases. Per the germline V gene, CDR1 is MGHDK and CDR2 is SYGVNS. V lost 6 bases, J lost 7 bases, and 5 bases stayed unmatched. The CDR3 sequence is 12 residues long. The CDR3 DNA follows: TGTGCCAGCAGCCTCGGGGGGGAAGAGCAGTACTTC. It is translated as CASSLGGEEQYF.

This rearrangement joins TRBV7-8 to TRBJ1-1; D is unresolved. The CDR3 is 14 amino acids. V was trimmed by 4 bases and J by 3 bases, leaving 12 bases between them. Germline lookup yields CDR1 SGHVS and CDR2 FQNEAQ. CDR3 coding DNA: TGTGCCAGCAGCTCCCCCGGGAGGGACACTGAAGCTTTCTTT. This sequence encodes CASSSPGRDTEAFF.

This clone showed up just a few times. The J gene is TRBJ1-1, the V gene TRBV30; tentative D call: TRBD1 (6 bases). This CDR3 has 13 amino acids. Trimming pared 2 bases from V and 4 bases from J, leaving 11 bases between. Germline assignment: CDR1 GTSNPN and CDR2 SVGIG (reference sequence). The CDR3 here is CAWSLDSSTEAFF. Written as DNA, the CDR3 is TGTGCCTGGAGTCTGGACAGCTCCACTGAAGCTTTCTTT.

The rearrangement uses TRBV28 and TRBJ1-5; D gene uncertain. The CDR3 totals 12 residues. Trimming shortened V by 5 bases and J by 5 bases, and 7 bases separated the two germline ends. The V gene's germline CDR1 is MDHEN and CDR2 SYDVKM. This CDR3 is CASSGEDQPQHF. CDR3 coding DNA: TGTGCCAGCAGTGGGGAGGATCAGCCCCAGCATTTT. Full variable domain (rest looked up from reference TRBV28 and TRBJ1-5): DVKVTQSSRYLVKRTGEKVFLECVQDMDHENMFWYRQDPGLGLRLIYFSYDVKMKEKGDIPEGYSVSREKKERFSLILESASTNQTSMYLCASSGEDQPQHFGDGTRLSIL.

The chain has TRBV9 and TRBJ2-5; the D gene is possibly TRBD1 (7 bases). The V and J ends lost 1 base and 4 bases respectively, with 8 bases between them. The germline CDR1 and CDR2 sequences are SGDLS and YYNGEE. This CDR3 spans 13 amino acids. CDR3 loop: CASSVQGGETQYF. DNA of the CDR3: TGTGCCAGCAGCGTACAGGGGGGAGAGACCCAGTACTTC.

The sample holds a few counts of this clone. The J gene is TRBJ2-5, the V gene TRBV11-2; 10 positions agree with TRBD2. Per the germline V gene, CDR1 is SGHAT and CDR2 is FQNNGV. V was clipped by 2 bases and J by 3 bases; unmatched bases: 6. The CDR3 has 16 amino acids. The CDR3 protein is CASSLLAGVGEETQYF. DNA of the CDR3: TGTGCCAGCAGCTTACTAGCGGGAGTCGGGGAAGAGACCCAGTACTTC. The whole variable domain, filled in from reference TRBV11-2 and TRBJ2-5, reads EAGVAQSPRYKIIEKRQSVAFWCNPISGHATLYWYQQILGQGPKLLIQFQNNGVVDDSQLPKDRFSAERLKGVDSTLKIQPAKLEDSAVYLCASSLLAGVGEETQYFGPGTRLLVL.

A note on this clone: This CDR3 is also generated by other DNA sequences in the sample. The V gene is TRBV29-1, the J gene TRBJ2-2, with TRBD1 matching 9 bases. This CDR3 spans 12 amino acids. The germline CDR1 and CDR2 sequences are SQVTM and ANQGSEA. J was trimmed by 7 bases and V by 6 bases; bases with no gene match: 3. The CDR3 protein is CSVGQGHGELFF. CDR3 nucleotide sequence: TGCAGCGTGGGACAGGGCCACGGGGAGCTGTTTTTT.